This T cell receptor (beta chain) came from a study of CXCR4 blockade with PD-1 therapy in pancreatic cancer. Note on this clone: Its antigen is unidentified.

The archived tumor blocks came from patients without neoadjuvant therapy before resection. Trimming took 3 bases from V and 6 from J, leaving 14 bases between them. Germline V gives CDR1 GTSNPN, CDR2 SVGIG (reference sequence). CDR3 length: 13 residues. General study findings and limits: Tumor clonality averaged about 0.15 versus 0.049 in healthy blood, not predicting survival. Without paired alpha-beta data, shared specificity of dominant clones is unconfirmed.

The assay was immunoSEQ multiplex PCR, and TCRdb's table has in-frame clones only and misses some. The sample has about 5,200 clones; about 44% are singletons. Specimen: tumor tissue. V and J are TRBV30 and TRBJ1-2; D not resolved. The clonotype originates from a human donor with pancreatic ductal adenocarcinoma. The DNA for the CDR3 is TGTGCCTGGAGGGTCGACGTTCGGAATGGCTACACCTTC. Its translation is CAWRVDVRNGYTF. Based on the CDR3 plus reference TRBV30 and TRBJ1-2, the full variable domain is SQTIHQWPATLVQPVGSPLSLECTVEGTSNPNLYWYRQAAGRGLQLLFYSVGIGQISSEVPQNLSASRPQDRQFILSSKKLLLSDSGFYLCAWRVDVRNGYTFGSGTRLTVV.